These 7 T cell receptor beta chains were sequenced from one sample in a study of PD-1 blockade in mismatch repair-deficient tumors. Measured with immunoSEQ multiplex PCR; TCRdb has only the in-frame clones, and not every one. The data contain 100,000 or so clones, 82% of them seen just once; the ten biggest clones take up roughly 6.3%. Sequences were derived from peripheral blood, sampled approximately 35 weeks after starting pembrolizumab. The origin of the receptors is an adult with mismatch repair-deficient cancer.

The chain links TRBV7-9 to TRBJ1-5; 8 nucleotides line up with TRBD1. CDR1 is SEHNR, CDR2 FQNEAQ, per germline (reference sequence). Unmatched junction bases numbered 21, after V lost 6 bases and J lost 8 bases. This CDR3 spans 18 amino acids. The CDR3 region is CASSTRTGSGAIMEPQHF. In DNA, the CDR3 is TGTGCCAGCAGTACCCGGACAGGGAGTGGGGCCATAATGGAGCCCCAGCATTTT.

This clone was seen more than once but under ten times. The rearrangement uses TRBV18 and TRBJ1-5; 8 bases map to TRBD1. The germline V gene encodes CDR1 KGHSH and CDR2 LQKENI. With 3 bases clipped from V and 5 bases from J, the junction kept 0 bases outside the gene matches. The CDR3 has 13 amino acids. The CDR3 DNA reads as TGTGCCAGCTCACCGACAGGGGATCAGCCCCAGCATTTT. Encoded protein: CASSPTGDQPQHF.

The rearrangement links TRBV6-5 to TRBJ2-3; D is uncertain. V lost 2 bases and J lost 5, with 8 bases in between. Germline lookup yields CDR1 MNHEY and CDR2 SVGAGI. CDR3 size: 13 residues. In nucleotides, the CDR3 is TGTGCCAGCAGTTACGGGTCTAAAGATACGCAGTATTTT. Its translation: CASSYGSKDTQYF.

CDR3 coding DNA: TGTGCCTGGAGACCGCCGGGACAGGGTCTGGAAAACTATGGCTACACCTTC. It codes for CAWRPPGQGLENYGYTF. The chain joins TRBV30 to TRBJ1-2, with 9 bases fitting TRBD1. The junction had 13 bases not matched to a gene; V was cut back by 3 bases and J by 2 bases. This CDR3 region has 17 residues. In germline, CDR1 is GTSNPN, CDR2 SVGIG (reference sequence).

The chain has TRBV2 and TRBJ2-1; 9 bases match TRBD1. The CDR3 spans 15 residues. Looked up from germline, CDR1 is SNHLY and CDR2 is FYNNEI. V dropped 6 bases and J dropped 1; count of bases not matched to a gene: 4. The CDR3 region has the DNA TGTGCCAGCAGAGACAGGGGGGGTTCCTACAATGAGCAGTTCTTC. This encodes CASRDRGGSYNEQFF.

This clone was counted at least ten times. The rearrangement joins TRBV19 to TRBJ1-2; D possibly corresponds to TRBD1 (6 bases). The CDR3 has 13 amino acids. V gave up 7 bases and J gave up 1 base, with 10 bases separating them. The germline CDR1 and CDR2 sequences are LNHDA and SQIVND (reference sequence). The CDR3: CASTGQHNYGYTF. The CDR3 DNA is TGTGCCAGTACTGGACAGCATAACTATGGCTACACCTTC.

The chain employs TRBV27 and TRBJ2-6; 8 bases match TRBD1. The CDR3 covers 16 residues. Germline V CDR1 and CDR2: MNHEY, SMNVEV (reference sequence). V trimming: 5 bases; J trimming: 3 bases; junction bases outside the gene matches: 6. The chain's CDR3 is CASSSDRGDGANVLTF. CDR3 DNA: TGTGCCAGCAGTAGCGACAGGGGTGATGGGGCCAACGTCCTGACTTTC.